Presented here are 21 T cell receptor beta chains from one specimen sequenced in a study of cytotoxic CD8 clonotypes in ibrutinib-treated CLL. Repertoires were generated with immunoSEQ multiplex PCR, while TCRdb's copy carries only in-frame clones and drops some. The sample contains some 80,000 clones, around 79% of which appear only once. The starting material was PBMCs, obtained after 12 months of ibrutinib treatment. These receptors all come from a human donor with chronic lymphocytic leukemia.

The V and J genes are TRBV9 and TRBJ1-6; D ambiguous. The CDR3 runs 15 residues. CDR1 and CDR2 from the germline V gene are SGDLS and YYNGEE. The germline V and J ends were trimmed by 0 bases and 9 bases, with 13 bases remaining between them. The CDR3 nucleotides are TGTGCCAGCAGCGTAGAGTCCGGTTTGGGTTCACCCCTCCACTTT. This translates into CASSVESGLGSPLHF.

The chain employs TRBV5-6 and TRBJ2-5; D is unresolved. In germline, CDR1 is SGHDT, CDR2 YYEEEE. This CDR3 is 14 amino acids long. Trimming pared 4 bases from V and 2 bases from J, leaving 12 bases between. CDR3 DNA: TGTGCCAGCAGCCCTACGCTGGGGCAAGAGACCCAGTACTTC. Amino acid sequence: CASSPTLGQETQYF.

The chain recombines TRBV5-1 with TRBJ2-2; the D gene could be TRBD1 or TRBD2 (5 bases each). The CDR3 runs to 14 residues. CDR1 is SGHRS and CDR2 is YFSETQ in the germline V gene. V gave up 7 bases and J gave up 4 bases, with 14 bases separating them. The chain's CDR3 is CASGGAEGTGELFF. The CDR3 DNA is TGCGCCAGCGGTGGGGCCGAGGGCACCGGGGAGCTGTTTTTT.

This chain uses TRBV9 with TRBJ1-2; a weak D match, TRBD1 (6 bases). Germline V CDR1 and CDR2: SGDLS, YYNGEE. CDR3 length equals 13 residues. The V and J ends lost 1 base and 4 bases respectively, with 8 bases between them. The CDR3 nucleotides read TGTGCCAGCAGCGTAACAGGGAGCTATGGCTACACCTTC. Protein sequence: CASSVTGSYGYTF.

In its sample, this clone was seen many times. The V call is TRBV11-2, the J call TRBJ1-3, with 7 bases fitting TRBD1. The CDR3 totals 18 residues. CDR1 is SGHAT and CDR2 is FQNNGV in the germline V gene. V trimming: 1 base; J trimming: 0 bases; junction bases outside the gene matches: 9. In DNA form, the CDR3 reads TGTGCCAGCAGCTTAGGGGACAGCCGCTACCCCTCTGGAAACACCATATATTTT. This gives the protein CASSLGDSRYPSGNTIYF.

CDR3: CSVDRSTEAFF. The CDR3 bases are TGCAGCGTTGACAGGAGCACTGAAGCTTTCTTT. The chain combines TRBV29-1 with TRBJ1-1; the D is unclear. V was trimmed by 3 bases and J by 4 bases, leaving 6 bases between them. This CDR3 spans 11 amino acids. Germline V lookup: CDR1 SQVTM, CDR2 ANQGSEA. The whole variable domain, remainder taken from reference TRBV29-1 and TRBJ1-1, is SAVISQKPSRDICQRGTSLTIQCQVDSQVTMMFWYRQQPGQSLTLIATANQGSEATYESGFVIDKFPISRPNLTFSTLTVSNMSPEDSSIYLCSVDRSTEAFFGQGTRLTVV.

V is TRBV19 and J is TRBJ2-3; 8 positions agree with TRBD2. Germline CDR1 reads LNHDA; CDR2 reads SQIVND (reference sequence). J gave up 1 base and V 10 bases, and 10 bases lay outside the gene matches. The CDR3 has 15 residues. CDR3 bases: TGTGCCACCCCCCCCCGCGGGGGGCGCACAGATACGCAGTATTTT. Translated: CATPPRGGRTDTQYF. Together with reference TRBV19 and TRBJ2-3, the CDR3 gives the full variable domain: DGGITQSPKYLFRKEGQNVTLSCEQNLNHDAMYWYRQDPGQGLRLIYYSQIVNDFQKGDIAEGYSVSREKKESFPLTVTSAQKNPTAFYLCATPPRGGRTDTQYFGPGTRLTVL.

The V gene is TRBV7-3, the J gene TRBJ2-1; tentative D call: TRBD2 (7 bases). The CDR3 is 13 residues long. Germline-derived CDR1 and CDR2 are SGHTA and FQGTGA. Trimming took off 5 bases at V and 7 bases at J, with 12 bases between the two ends. The CDR3 loop is CASSPEGGNEQFF. The CDR3 DNA is TGTGCCAGCAGCCCCGAGGGGGGGAATGAGCAGTTCTTC.

The chain recombines TRBV4-2 with TRBJ2-7; D possibly matches TRBD1 or TRBD2 (6 bases each). V was clipped by 4 bases and J by 0 bases, with 19 bases between them. Germline loops: CDR1 LGHNA, CDR2 YNFKEQ. The CDR3 sequence is 17 residues long. The CDR3 is CASSRGPGARSSYEQYF. The CDR3 nucleotides are TGTGCCAGCAGCCGGGGGCCGGGGGCCCGGAGCTCCTACGAGCAGTACTTC.

The V and J genes are TRBV29-1 and TRBJ2-5; either TRBD1 or TRBD2 may supply D (6 bases each). V was pared by 6 bases and J by 5 bases, with 10 bases between. The CDR3 covers 11 residues. Germline V gives CDR1 SQVTM, CDR2 ANQGSEA. CDR3: CSVRRGETQYF. The CDR3 nucleotides read TGCAGCGTGCGGAGGGGGGAGACCCAGTACTTC.

The genes are TRBV18 and TRBJ2-7; D may be TRBD1 (6 bases). Germline CDR1 reads KGHSH; CDR2 reads LQKENI. This CDR3 comprises 14 residues. Trimming stripped 1 base from V and 2 bases from J, with 9 bases between. The CDR3 loop reads CASSPRTAPYEQYF. The CDR3 DNA is TGTGCCAGCTCACCACGGACAGCCCCCTACGAGCAGTACTTC.

The J gene is TRBJ1-1, the V gene TRBV4-3; weak D call: TRBD1 (5 bases). The length of the CDR3 is 16 residues. V was cut by 0 bases and J by 6 bases, with 17 bases left in between. Germline V gives CDR1 LGHNA, CDR2 YSLEER. CDR3 amino acids: CASSQDYGGLEAEAFF. CDR3 DNA: TGCGCCAGCAGCCAAGATTATGGGGGTCTTGAGGCTGAAGCTTTCTTT.

CDR3 sequence: CASSEMGGAKTGYTF. The CDR3 DNA follows: TGTGCCAGCAGTGAAATGGGGGGGGCCAAAACTGGCTACACCTTC. The chain has TRBV6-1 and TRBJ1-2; D perhaps matches TRBD1 (6 bases). Germline-derived CDR1 and CDR2 are MNHNS and SASEGT. This CDR3 is 15 amino acids long. V dropped 2 bases and J dropped 7 bases, with 17 bases sitting between them.

This clone was picked up one time. The chain has TRBV7-8 and TRBJ2-1, with D hard to call. The germline V and J ends were trimmed by 5 bases and 1 base, with 12 bases remaining between them. Germline lookup yields CDR1 SGHVS and CDR2 FQNEAQ. The CDR3 covers 15 residues. This CDR3 is CASSLDGGSYNEQFF. The CDR3 DNA reads TGTGCCAGCAGCCTGGACGGCGGTTCCTACAATGAGCAGTTCTTC.

This clone has only one observation. V gene TRBV25-1 combines with J gene TRBJ2-1; 9 bases map to TRBD1. V lost 7 bases to trimming and J lost 5 bases; unmatched junction nucleotides: 6. The germline gives CDR1 MGHDK, CDR2 SYGVNS. The CDR3 loop spans 14 amino acids. CDR3 amino acids: CASKTGGVHNEQFF. The CDR3, as DNA: TGTGCCAGCAAAACAGGGGGCGTCCACAATGAGCAGTTCTTC.

The chain has TRBV9 and TRBJ2-7; no definite D call. CDR1 SGDLS and CDR2 YYNGEE come from the germline V gene. This CDR3 spans 13 amino acids. Trimming took 6 bases from V and 5 from J, leaving 15 bases between them. The CDR3 protein is CASTSPPADEQYF. Here the CDR3 DNA reads TGTGCCAGCACCAGCCCACCCGCCGACGAGCAGTACTTC.

The rearrangement links TRBV28 to TRBJ2-7; a weak D match, TRBD2 (6 bases). CDR3 length: 12 residues. CDR1 and CDR2 (germline): MDHEN, SYDVKM. Trimming took 8 bases from V and 5 from J, leaving 13 bases between them. Written as DNA, the CDR3 is TGTGCCAGCCGCAGCGGGCGCGACGAGCAGTACTTC. Translating it yields CASRSGRDEQYF.

The CDR3 coding sequence is TGTGCCAGAAGCAACAACAGGGGGGAGGCCAACGTCCTGACTTTC. Translating gives CARSNNRGEANVLTF. The chain couples TRBV5-3 to TRBJ2-6; 8 bases are shared with TRBD1. TRBV5-3 is placed among ORFs of uncertain function. The CDR3 has 15 residues. V trimming: 4 bases; J trimming: 6 bases; junction bases outside the gene matches: 6.

This CDR3 is CASKSRLTGELFF. Written as DNA, the CDR3 is TGTGCCAGCAAGTCCAGGTTGACCGGGGAGCTGTTTTTT. The genes are TRBV2 and TRBJ2-2; no clear D gene. Germline V gene sequence: CDR1 SNHLY, CDR2 FYNNEI. The CDR3 spans 13 residues. Trimming shortened V by 7 bases and J by 5 bases, and 11 bases separated the two germline ends.

The chain recombines TRBV10-3 with TRBJ1-1; a possible D gene is TRBD1 (6 bases). The CDR3 has 16 residues. With 1 base removed from V and 0 bases from J, the gap between germline ends came to 12 bases. Germline lookup yields CDR1 ENHRY and CDR2 SYGVKD. CDR3 loop: CAISEFGGAMNTEAFF. The CDR3 DNA reads TGTGCCATCAGTGAGTTCGGGGGGGCCATGAACACTGAAGCTTTCTTT.

The V and J genes are TRBV28 and TRBJ2-7, with 8 nucleotides matching TRBD1. CDR3 length: 14 amino acids. Trimming took 8 bases from V and 4 from J; bases not matched to a gene: 10. From germline, CDR1 is MDHEN and CDR2 SYDVKM. The CDR3 protein is CASLAGQALYEQYF. CDR3 nucleotides: TGTGCCAGCCTGGCGGGACAGGCCCTTTACGAGCAGTACTTC.